Listed here are 14 T cell receptor beta chains from one sample, sequenced in a study of cytomegalovirus exposure and HLA in healthy donors. PCR employed 60 Vbeta and 13 Jbeta primers. TCRdb keeps only in-frame clones here, not all; method: immunoSEQ multiplex PCR. The sample has approximately 120,000 clones; roughly three quarters are singletons. Specimen: PBMCs. These receptors were obtained from a woman in her thirties or forties in good health and CMV-seropositive.

V gene TRBV10-1 combines with J gene TRBJ2-7; D is undetermined. The germline CDR1 and CDR2 sequences are WNHNN and SYGVQD (reference sequence). This CDR3 region has 13 residues. The ends were cut back, 3 bases at V and 4 bases at J, with 10 bases in the middle. CDR3 residues: CASSDGDGYEQYF. DNA of the CDR3: TGCGCCAGCAGTGATGGAGATGGTTACGAGCAGTACTTC.

In regard to this clone: The junction departs from the called germline gene at one end, perhaps through a read error. This chain joins TRBV7-9 and TRBJ1-2, with D unclear. This CDR3 is 14 amino acids long. CDR1 and CDR2 from the germline V gene are SEHNR and FQNEAQ (reference sequence). CDR3 nucleotide sequence: TGTGCCAGCAGCTTAAACCAGGATAACCATGGCTACACCTTC. It specifies CASSLNQDNHGYTF.

The J gene is TRBJ2-7, the V gene TRBV7-9, with 10 bases aligning to TRBD2. Trimming removed 5 bases from V and 3 bases from J; junction bases left unmatched: 4. Looked up from germline, CDR1 is SEHNR and CDR2 is FQNEAQ (reference sequence). The CDR3 runs to 14 residues. In nucleotides, the CDR3 is TGTGCCAGCAGCCAAGGACTAGCGGTCTACGAGCAGTACTTC. It is translated as CASSQGLAVYEQYF.

The chain joins TRBV6-5 to TRBJ2-7; D may be TRBD1 (7 bases). V was cut by 5 bases and J by 3 bases, with 14 bases left in between. This CDR3 comprises 14 residues. CDR1 is MNHEY and CDR2 is SVGAGI in the germline V gene. The CDR3 nucleotides are TGTGCCAGCAGTGAACAGGGGAGGTTCTACGAGCAGTACTTC. Translated, it gives CASSEQGRFYEQYF.

CDR3: CSVLTDSNQPQHF. As DNA, the CDR3 is TGCAGCGTTCTAACCGATAGCAATCAGCCCCAGCATTTT. The chain couples TRBV29-1 to TRBJ1-5; no clear D. This CDR3 has 13 residues. Germline loops: CDR1 SQVTM, CDR2 ANQGSEA. With 5 bases removed from V and 0 bases from J, the gap between germline ends came to 8 bases.

This chain joins TRBV5-4 and TRBJ2-1; D possibly corresponds to TRBD1 (5 bases). This CDR3 has 14 residues. Germline V lookup: CDR1 SGHNT, CDR2 YYREEE (reference sequence). Trimming pared 1 base from V and 7 bases from J, leaving 12 bases between. CDR3 protein: CASSLRGAGNEQFF. In DNA form, the CDR3 reads TGTGCCAGCAGCTTGAGGGGCGCAGGGAATGAGCAGTTCTTC.

In this sample, this clone turned up a few times. CDR3 loop: CASSQGQSVYEQYF. In nucleotides, the CDR3 is TGTGCCAGCAGCCAAGGACAGTCGGTCTACGAGCAGTACTTC. This rearrangement joins TRBV5-6 to TRBJ2-7; D perhaps matches TRBD1 (6 bases). This CDR3 comprises 14 residues. The germline gives CDR1 SGHDT, CDR2 YYEEEE. The germline V and J ends were trimmed by 4 bases and 3 bases, with 14 bases remaining between them. Filled out from reference TRBV5-6 and TRBJ2-7, the complete variable domain reads DAGVTQSPTHLIKTRGQQVTLRCSPKSGHDTVSWYQQALGQGPQFIFQYYEEEERQRGNFPDRFSGHQFPNYSSELNVNALLLGDSALYLCASSQGQSVYEQYFGPGTRLTVT.

The CDR3 protein is CASSLEENTEAFF. The CDR3 coding sequence is TGTGCCAGCAGCTTGGAGGAGAACACTGAAGCTTTCTTT. This chain connects TRBV11-3 to TRBJ1-1; D uncertain. Germline-derived CDR1 and CDR2 are SGHNT and YENEEA. The CDR3 consists of 13 residues. The ends were cut back, 3 bases at V and 1 base at J, with 6 bases in the middle.

This clone was counted once. Here the CDR3 reads CASSQGQGGHGYTF. Here the CDR3 DNA reads TGTGCCAGCAGCCAAGGACAGGGGGGGCATGGCTACACCTTC. This rearrangement joins TRBV11-1 to TRBJ1-2; 10 bases fit TRBD1. The CDR3 has 14 amino acids. The ends lost 5 bases at V and 6 bases at J; junction bases unmatched: 6. Germline loops: CDR1 SGHAT, CDR2 FQDESV (reference sequence).

The chain uses TRBV18 and TRBJ2-5; possible D gene TRBD2, 5 bases. V was shortened by 0 bases and J by 7 bases, with 18 bases between the two germline ends. The CDR3 is 16 amino acids. Germline V lookup: CDR1 KGHSH, CDR2 LQKENI. This chain's CDR3 is CASSPPAVYLRGTQYF. In nucleotides, the CDR3 is TGTGCCAGCTCACCACCCGCAGTTTATTTACGGGGGACCCAGTACTTC.

V usage is TRBV14 and J usage is TRBJ1-2, with D possibly matching TRBD1 (5 bases). The CDR3 length is 14 residues. CDR1 is SGHDN, CDR2 FVKESK, per germline. V lost 1 base and J 6 bases, leaving 12 bases between the germline ends. The CDR3 DNA follows: TGTGCCAGCAGCCAAGGACGTAGGGGAAATGGCTACACCTTC. Translation gives CASSQGRRGNGYTF.

The V call is TRBV2, the J call TRBJ1-1; D is perhaps TRBD1 (6 bases). V was trimmed by 7 bases and J by 1 base, leaving 13 bases between them. The CDR3 is made up of 14 amino acids. Per germline, CDR1 SNHLY and CDR2 FYNNEI. The CDR3 DNA follows: TGTGCCAGCATGCGGGGGGCTTCGAACACTGAAGCTTTCTTT. Its translation is CASMRGASNTEAFF.

This chain uses TRBV19 with TRBJ2-5; the D gene is possibly TRBD1 (6 bases). V lost 6 bases and J 1 base, leaving 9 bases between the germline ends. In germline, CDR1 is LNHDA, CDR2 SQIVND (reference sequence). The CDR3 extends over 13 amino acids. CDR3 sequence (DNA): TGTGCCAGTAGGGGGGCAGCCCAAGAGACCCAGTACTTC. The encoded protein is CASRGAAQETQYF.

V gene TRBV5-1 combines with J gene TRBJ2-3, with 8 bases identical to TRBD2. The V segment lost 5 bases and the J segment 6 bases; nucleotides outside the gene matches: 11. In germline, CDR1 is SGHRS, CDR2 YFSETQ. There are 15 residues in the CDR3. For the CDR3, the DNA is TGCGCCAGCAGGGGAGCGGGGGCGACTAGGGATACGCAGTATTTT. Translation gives CASRGAGATRDTQYF.